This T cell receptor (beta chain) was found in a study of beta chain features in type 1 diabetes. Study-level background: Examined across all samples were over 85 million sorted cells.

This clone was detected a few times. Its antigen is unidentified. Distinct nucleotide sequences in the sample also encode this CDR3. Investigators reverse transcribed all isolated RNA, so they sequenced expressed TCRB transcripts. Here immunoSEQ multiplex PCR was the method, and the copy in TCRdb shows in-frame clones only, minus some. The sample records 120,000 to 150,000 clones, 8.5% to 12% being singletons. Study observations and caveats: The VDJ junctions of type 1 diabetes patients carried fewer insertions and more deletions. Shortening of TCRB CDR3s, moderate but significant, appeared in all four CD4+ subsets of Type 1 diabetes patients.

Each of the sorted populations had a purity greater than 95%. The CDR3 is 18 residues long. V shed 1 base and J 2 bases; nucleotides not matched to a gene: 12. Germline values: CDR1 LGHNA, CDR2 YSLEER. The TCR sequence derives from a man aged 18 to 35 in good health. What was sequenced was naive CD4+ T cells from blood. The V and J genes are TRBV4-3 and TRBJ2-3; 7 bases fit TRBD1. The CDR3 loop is CASSQGKSGRGNTDTQYF. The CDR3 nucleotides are TGCGCCAGCAGCCAAGGGAAGAGTGGCAGGGGGAACACAGATACGCAGTATTTT.